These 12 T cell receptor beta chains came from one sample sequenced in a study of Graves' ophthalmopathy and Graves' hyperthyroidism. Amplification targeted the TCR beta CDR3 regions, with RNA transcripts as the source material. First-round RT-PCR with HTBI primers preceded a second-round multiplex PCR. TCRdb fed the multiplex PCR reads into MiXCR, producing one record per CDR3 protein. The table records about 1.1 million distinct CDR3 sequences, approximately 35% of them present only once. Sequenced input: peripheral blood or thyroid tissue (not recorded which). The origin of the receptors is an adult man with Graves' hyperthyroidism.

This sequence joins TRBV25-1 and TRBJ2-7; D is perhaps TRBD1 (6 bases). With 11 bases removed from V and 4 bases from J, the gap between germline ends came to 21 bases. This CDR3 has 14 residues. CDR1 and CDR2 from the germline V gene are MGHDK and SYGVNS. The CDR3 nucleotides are TGTGCCTGGAGTGCCTCGGGACACTTATACGAGCAGTACTTC. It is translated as CAWSASGHLYEQYF.

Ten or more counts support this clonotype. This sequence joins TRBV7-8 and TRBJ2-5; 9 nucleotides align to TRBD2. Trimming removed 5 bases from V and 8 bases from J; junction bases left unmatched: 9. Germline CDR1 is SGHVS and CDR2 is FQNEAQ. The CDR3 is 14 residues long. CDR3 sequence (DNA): TGTGCCAGCAGCGTCCTCGCGGGGGGGGCAACCCAGTACTTC. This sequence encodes CASSVLAGGATQYF.

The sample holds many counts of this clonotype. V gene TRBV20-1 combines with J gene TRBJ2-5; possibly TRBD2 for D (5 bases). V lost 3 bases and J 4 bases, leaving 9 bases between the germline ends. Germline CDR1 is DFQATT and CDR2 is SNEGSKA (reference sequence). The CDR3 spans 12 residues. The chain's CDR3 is CSARWAGETQYF. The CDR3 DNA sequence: TGCAGTGCTAGGTGGGCGGGAGAGACCCAGTACTTC.

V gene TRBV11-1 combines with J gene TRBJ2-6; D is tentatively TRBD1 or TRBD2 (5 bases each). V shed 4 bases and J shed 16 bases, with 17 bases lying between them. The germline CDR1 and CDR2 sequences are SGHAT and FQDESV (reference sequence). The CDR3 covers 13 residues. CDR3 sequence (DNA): TGTGCCAGCAGCTACCCGGGACCCACCAGACTGACTTTC. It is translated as CASSYPGPTRLTF.

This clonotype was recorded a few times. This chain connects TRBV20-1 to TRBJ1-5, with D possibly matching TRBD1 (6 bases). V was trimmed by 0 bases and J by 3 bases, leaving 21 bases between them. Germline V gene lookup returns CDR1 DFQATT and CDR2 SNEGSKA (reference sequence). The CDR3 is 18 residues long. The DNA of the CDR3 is TGCAGTGCTAGAGATAGGATAGGGTTAGGACAGCACAATCAGCCCCAGCATTTT. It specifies CSARDRIGLGQHNQPQHF.

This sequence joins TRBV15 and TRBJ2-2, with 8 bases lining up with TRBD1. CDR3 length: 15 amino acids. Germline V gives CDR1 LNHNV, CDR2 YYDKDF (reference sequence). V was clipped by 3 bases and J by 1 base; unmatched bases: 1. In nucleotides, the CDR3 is TGTGCCACCAGCAGGGACAGGGAGAACACCGGGGAGCTGTTTTTT. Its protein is CATSRDRENTGELFF. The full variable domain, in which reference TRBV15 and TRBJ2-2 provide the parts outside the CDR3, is DAMVIQNPRYQVTQFGKPVTLSCSQTLNHNVMYWYQQKSSQAPKLLFHYYDKDFNNEADTPDNFQSRRPNTSFCFLDIRSPGLGDTAMYLCATSRDRENTGELFFGEGSRLTVL.

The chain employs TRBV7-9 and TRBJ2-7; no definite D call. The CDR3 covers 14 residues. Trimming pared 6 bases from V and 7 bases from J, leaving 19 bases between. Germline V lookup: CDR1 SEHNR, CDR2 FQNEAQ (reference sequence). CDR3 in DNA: TGTGCCAGCAGTCGGGCGCGTGGGCCCGGGGAGCAGTACTTC. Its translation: CASSRARGPGEQYF.

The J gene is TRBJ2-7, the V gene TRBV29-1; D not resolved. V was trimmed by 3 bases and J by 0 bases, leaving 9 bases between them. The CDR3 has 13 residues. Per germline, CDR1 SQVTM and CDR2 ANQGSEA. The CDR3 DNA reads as TGCAGCGTTGAGACTCTTGCCTCCTACGAGCAGTACTTC. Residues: CSVETLASYEQYF.

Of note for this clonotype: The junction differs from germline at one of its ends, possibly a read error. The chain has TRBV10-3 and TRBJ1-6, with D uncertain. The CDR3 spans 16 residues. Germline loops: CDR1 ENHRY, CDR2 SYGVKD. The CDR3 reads CASSYWMRTGKSPLHF. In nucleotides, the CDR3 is TGTGCCAGCAGTTACTGGATGAGGACGGGGAAATCACCCCTCCACTTT.

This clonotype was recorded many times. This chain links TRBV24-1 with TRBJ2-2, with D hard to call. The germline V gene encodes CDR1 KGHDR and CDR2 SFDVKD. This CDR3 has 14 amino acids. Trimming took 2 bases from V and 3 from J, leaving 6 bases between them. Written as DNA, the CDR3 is TGTGCCACCAGTGATTATGCCGACACCGGGGAGCTGTTTTTT. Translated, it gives CATSDYADTGELFF.

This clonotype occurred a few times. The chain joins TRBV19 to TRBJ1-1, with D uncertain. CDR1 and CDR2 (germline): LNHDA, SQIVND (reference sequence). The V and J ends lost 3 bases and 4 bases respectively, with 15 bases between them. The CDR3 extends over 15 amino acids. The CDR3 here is CASSILKGDGTEAFF. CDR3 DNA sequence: TGTGCCAGTAGTATCCTAAAAGGAGATGGCACTGAAGCTTTCTTT.

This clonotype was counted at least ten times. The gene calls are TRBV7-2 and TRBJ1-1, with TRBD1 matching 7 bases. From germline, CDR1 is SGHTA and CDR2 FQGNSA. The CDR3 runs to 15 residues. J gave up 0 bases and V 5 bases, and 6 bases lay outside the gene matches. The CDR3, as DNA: TGTGCCAGCAGCACGCTGGACAGGATGAACACTGAAGCTTTCTTT. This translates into CASSTLDRMNTEAFF. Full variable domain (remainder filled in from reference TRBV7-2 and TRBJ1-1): GAGVSQSPSNKVTEKGKDVELRCDPISGHTALYWYRQSLGQGLEFLIYFQGNSAPDKSGLPSDRFSAERTGGSVSTLTIQRTQQEDSAVYLCASSTLDRMNTEAFFGQGTRLTVV.